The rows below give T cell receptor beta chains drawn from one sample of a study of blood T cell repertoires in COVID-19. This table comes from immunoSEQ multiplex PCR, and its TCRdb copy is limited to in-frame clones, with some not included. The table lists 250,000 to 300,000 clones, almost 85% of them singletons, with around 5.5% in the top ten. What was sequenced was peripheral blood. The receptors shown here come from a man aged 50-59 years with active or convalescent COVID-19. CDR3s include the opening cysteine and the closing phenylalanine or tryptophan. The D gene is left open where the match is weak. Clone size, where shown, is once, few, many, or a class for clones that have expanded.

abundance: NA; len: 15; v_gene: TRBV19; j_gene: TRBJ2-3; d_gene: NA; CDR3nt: TGTGCCAGTAGTATGGCTGGGGCTAGCACAGATACGCAGTATTTT; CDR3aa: CASSMAGASTDTQYF
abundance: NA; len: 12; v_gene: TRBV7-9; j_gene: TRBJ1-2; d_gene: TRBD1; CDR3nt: TGTGCCAGCAGCTCGACAGGGGATGGCTACACCTTC; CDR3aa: CASSSTGDGYTF
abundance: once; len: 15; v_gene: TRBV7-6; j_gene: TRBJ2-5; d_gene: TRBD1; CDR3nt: TGTGCCAGCAGCTTGACAGGGTTGTACCAAGAGACCCAGTACTTC; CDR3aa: CASSLTGLYQETQYF
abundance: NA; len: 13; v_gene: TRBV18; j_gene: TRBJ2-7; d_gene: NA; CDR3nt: TGTGCCAGCTCACCGGCCCTGATGAACGAGCAGTACTTC; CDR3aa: CASSPALMNEQYF
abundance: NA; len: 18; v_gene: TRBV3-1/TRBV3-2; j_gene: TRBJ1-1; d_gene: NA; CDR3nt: TGTGCCAGCAGCCAAGACCGGGGTTCGGGGGGTTTGAACACTGAAGCTTTCTTT; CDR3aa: CASSQDRGSGGLNTEAFF
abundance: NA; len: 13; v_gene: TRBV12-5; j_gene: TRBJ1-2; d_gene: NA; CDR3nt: TGTGCTAGTGGTTTCGGGACACTGGGGGGCTACACCTTC; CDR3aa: CASGFGTLGGYTF
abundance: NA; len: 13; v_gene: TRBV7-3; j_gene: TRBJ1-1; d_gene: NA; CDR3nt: TGTGCCAGCAGCTCCCAGCGGAACACTGAAGCTTTCTTT; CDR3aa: CASSSQRNTEAFF
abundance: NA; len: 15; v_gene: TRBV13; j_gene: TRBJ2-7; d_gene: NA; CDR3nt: TGTGCCAGCAGCTTAGGCGGCCTAGCGATCCACGAGCAGTACTTC; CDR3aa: CASSLGGLAIHEQYF
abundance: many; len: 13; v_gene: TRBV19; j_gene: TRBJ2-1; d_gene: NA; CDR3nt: TGTGCCAGTAGTATGGGTGTTGGGAGCGAGCAGTTCTTC; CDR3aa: CASSMGVGSEQFF
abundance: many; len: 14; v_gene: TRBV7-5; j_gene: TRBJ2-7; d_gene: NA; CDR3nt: TGTGTCAGAAGCTTAGAGCGGGATCCCTACGAGCAGTACTTC; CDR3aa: CVRSLERDPYEQYF
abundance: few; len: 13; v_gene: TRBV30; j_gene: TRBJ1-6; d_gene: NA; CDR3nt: TGTGCCTGGAACCCCGGTCCCCCTTCACCCCTCCACTTT; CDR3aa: CAWNPGPPSPLHF
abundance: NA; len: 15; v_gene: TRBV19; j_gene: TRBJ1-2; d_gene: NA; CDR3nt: TGTGCCAGTAGTCCCCGACAGACTTCCAACTATGGCTACACCTTC; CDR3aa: CASSPRQTSNYGYTF
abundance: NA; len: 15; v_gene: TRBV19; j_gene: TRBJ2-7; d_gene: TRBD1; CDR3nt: TGTGCCAGTAGTACCTCTTGGGACAGGACCTACGAGCAGTACTTC; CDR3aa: CASSTSWDRTYEQYF
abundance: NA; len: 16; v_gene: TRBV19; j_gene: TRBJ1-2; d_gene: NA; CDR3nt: TGTGCCAGTAGTACCCGGGGCGGAGGGGCGGTATATGGCTACACCTTC; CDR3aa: CASSTRGGGAVYGYTF
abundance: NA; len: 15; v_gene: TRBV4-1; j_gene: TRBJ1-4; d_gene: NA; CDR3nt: TGCGCCAGCAGCCGTGGCCAGGGAGGGGGTGAAAAACTGTTTTTT; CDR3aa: CASSRGQGGGEKLFF
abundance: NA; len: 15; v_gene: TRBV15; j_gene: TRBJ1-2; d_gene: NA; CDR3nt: TGTGCCACCAGCAGAGATAACAAGGGGCGAGATGGCTACACCTTC; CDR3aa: CATSRDNKGRDGYTF
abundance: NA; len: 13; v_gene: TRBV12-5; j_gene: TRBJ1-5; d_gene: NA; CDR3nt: TGTGCTAGTGGCGCAGGATTGCTCCAGCCCCAGCATTTT; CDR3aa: CASGAGLLQPQHF
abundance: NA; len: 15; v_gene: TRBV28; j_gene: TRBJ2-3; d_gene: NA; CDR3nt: TGTGCCAGCTCCCCCCTGGGGGCCGGGACAGATACGCAGTATTTT; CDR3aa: CASSPLGAGTDTQYF
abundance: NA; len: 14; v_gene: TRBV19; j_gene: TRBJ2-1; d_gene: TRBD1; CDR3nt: TGTGCCAGTAGTACGAGGGGGCGCAAGGATGAGCAGTTCTTC; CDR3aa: CASSTRGRKDEQFF
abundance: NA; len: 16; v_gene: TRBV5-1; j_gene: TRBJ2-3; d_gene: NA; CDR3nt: TGCGCCAGCAGCTTAGGCTACCCACTCGCGGGAGATACGCAGTATTTT; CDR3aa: CASSLGYPLAGDTQYF
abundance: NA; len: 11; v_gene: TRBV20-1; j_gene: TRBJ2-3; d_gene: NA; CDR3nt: TGCAGTGCTAGGAGGACAGAGACGCAGTATTTT; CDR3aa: CSARRTETQYF
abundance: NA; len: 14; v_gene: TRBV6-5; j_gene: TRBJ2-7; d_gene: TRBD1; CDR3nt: TGTGCCAGCACCTACAGGGGCAGTTCCTACGAGCAGTACTTC; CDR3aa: CASTYRGSSYEQYF
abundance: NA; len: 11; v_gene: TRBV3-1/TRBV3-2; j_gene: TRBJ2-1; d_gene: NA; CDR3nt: TGTGCCAGCAGCTCGCCCGGTGAGCAGTTCTTC; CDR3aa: CASSSPGEQFF
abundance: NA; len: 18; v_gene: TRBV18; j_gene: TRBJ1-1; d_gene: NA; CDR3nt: TGTGCCAGCTCACCCTTGGAGGATCAGGGAGGAACGAACACTGAAGCTTTCTTT; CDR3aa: CASSPLEDQGGTNTEAFF
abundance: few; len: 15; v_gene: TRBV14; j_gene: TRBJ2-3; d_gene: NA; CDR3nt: TGTGCCAGCAGCCTTGGGGGGACTGGCACAGATACGCAGTATTTT; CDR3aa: CASSLGGTGTDTQYF
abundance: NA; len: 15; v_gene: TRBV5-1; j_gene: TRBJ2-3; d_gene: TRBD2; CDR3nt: TGCGCCAGCAGCTTGCGAGGGAGGGCCCCAGATACGCAGTATTTT; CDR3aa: CASSLRGRAPDTQYF
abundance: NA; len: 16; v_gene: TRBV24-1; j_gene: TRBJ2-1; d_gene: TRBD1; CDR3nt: TGTGCCACCAGTGGCGACAGGGCCCGCTCCTACAATGAGCAGTTCTTC; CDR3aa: CATSGDRARSYNEQFF
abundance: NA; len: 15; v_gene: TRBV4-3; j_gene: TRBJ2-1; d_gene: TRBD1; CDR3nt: TGCGCCAGCAGCCAAGATAGGACAGGGTACAATGAGCAGTTCTTC; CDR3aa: CASSQDRTGYNEQFF
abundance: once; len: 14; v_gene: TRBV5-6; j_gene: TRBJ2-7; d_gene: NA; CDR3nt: TGTGCCAGCAGCAGGAGGACTAGGGGGGCCGAGCAGTACTTC; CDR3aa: CASSRRTRGAEQYF
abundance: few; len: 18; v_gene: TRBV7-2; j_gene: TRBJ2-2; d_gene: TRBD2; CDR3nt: TGTGCCAGCAGCTCTCCTGGACTAGCGGGAGGGGGGACCGGGGAGCTGTTTTTT; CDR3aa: CASSSPGLAGGGTGELFF
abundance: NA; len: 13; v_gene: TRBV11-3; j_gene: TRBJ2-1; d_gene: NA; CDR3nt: TGTGCCAGCAGCTTAGAAACCGAGACAGAGCAGTTCTTC; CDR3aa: CASSLETETEQFF